The present entry profiles one T cell receptor (beta chain) with its context. This clone is regarded as medium-sized (0.01 to 0.1%). Its cognate antigen has yet to be identified. No much larger clonotype is one base removed from it; base qualities were not supplied. Trimming leaves V shorter by 9 bases and J shorter by 4 bases, with the junction holding 9 bases beyond the gene matches. The CDR3 contains 14 residues, cysteine and phenylalanine counted. Left in the record is the CDR3 DNA by itself, 42 bases read in frame from the first base. Taken from the germline V gene, the CDR1 and CDR2 loops are MNHNS and SASEGT. This sample was taken from a study of Tregs in tolerant kidney transplant recipients (dated 2019 in TCRdb). Some background on the complete study: Other Treg samples came from an approximately 3-day mixed lymphocyte reaction with belatacept, some followed by an approximately five-day donor restimulation, before sorting recipient CD4+CD25+CD127- cells. The study applied TCRbeta sequencing to find donor-specific regulatory T cells before combined kidney and bone marrow transplantation and then followed those same cells after transplant. Several methods of expanding Tregs specific for an allogeneic donor were compared by TCRbeta repertoire sequencing in a few healthy controls. During sorting of primary belatacept mixed lymphocyte reaction cultures, recipient cells were distinguished from donor cells with antibodies.

Healthy control blood was obtained either as purchased buffy coats or from healthy volunteers. Healthy control blood was processed to PBMCs with a Ficoll density gradient and then cryopreserved, whereas patient PBMCs were collected both before and after transplant. For TCRbeta CDR3 sequencing, genomic DNA from the sorted cells was extracted using the QIAGEN DNeasy Blood and Tissue Kit. High-throughput TCRbeta CDR3 sequencing, which included PCR amplification with bias correction and internal controls, was done commercially through immunoSEQ. Per the source publication's procedure: Unique productive TCRbeta sequences were defined by CDR3 nucleotide sequence where primers matched, otherwise by CDR3 amino acid sequence with Vbeta and Jbeta genes. A sequence counted as donor-reactive if, in CFSE-low cells, the sequence had a frequency of at least 0.01% and was expanded at least 5-fold compared with unstimulated cells. Repertoire divergence was quantified by Jensen-Shannon divergence using the top 100 TCRbeta sequences ranked by frequency. For any sample with multiple sequencing runs, sorting error was corrected in each run separately before the runs were pooled. In its TCRdb copy, this immuneACCESS table keeps in-frame sequences only and misses some clones. Where compared with another copy, unresolved V genes explain less than half of these, and the others have no known cause. V and J calls plus clone size are reproduced from that table; the DNA served to infer D and trimming. Counted in this sample were 20,000 or so clones; about two thirds of them appeared once. Of the sample, about 3.5% is held by the ten largest clones.

General findings and caveats noted by the study authors: The study was constrained by small patient numbers, and validation of the findings is required in larger populations and under other immunosuppression protocols. Biological reproducibility was not examined directly, but technical replication error appeared to be minimal. The most biologically relevant and donor-specific TCRbeta repertoire appeared to be identified by expanding Tregs with activated donor B cells.

The TCR sequence derives from a human donor in good health. Material: Tregs from blood cultured with allogeneic cells. Rearrangement joined TRBV6-1 to TRBJ1-5, and 7 junction bases match TRBD1. CDR3 sequence: CASKMDRTNQPQHF. The nucleotide sequence reads TGTGCCAGTAAAATGGACAGGACGAATCAGCCCCAGCATTTT.